The rows below give T cell receptor beta chains drawn from one sample of a study of blood T cell repertoires in COVID-19. Here immunoSEQ multiplex PCR was the method, and the copy in TCRdb shows in-frame clones only, minus some. This table has about 320,000 clones, roughly 85% appearing once. The sample taken for sequencing was peripheral blood. These receptors originate from a human donor in a cohort sampled during active COVID-19. CDR3s include the opening cysteine and the closing phenylalanine or tryptophan. D genes are given only for firm matches. For some rows the clone size is stated as once, few or many, or as a class when expanded; others skip it.

>NA|TRBV9|TRBD1
CASSTGGGFPEAFF
>NA|TRBV5-6|TRBD1
CASSFSGTGVDWEQYF
>NA|TRBV30|NA
CAWSWDIRNEKLFF
>NA|TRBV2|TRBD1
CASSEGTGFYEQYF
>NA|TRBV12-5|NA
CASGLVQGWNEQFF
>NA|TRBV12-3/TRBV12-4|NA
CASSLDRTDTQYF
>NA|TRBV5-4|TRBD1
CASTNRGRDRAYYGYTF
>NA|TRBV12-5|NA
CASGLDRVVYNEQFF
>NA|TRBV5-8|NA
CASSLGPGQFSYNSPLHF
>NA|TRBV5-1|NA
CASSFYGDSGYTF
>once|TRBV10-2|NA
CASMRGGETSYEQYF
>once|TRBV24-1|NA
CATSVSGGPSEKLFF
>NA|TRBV6-1|NA
CASSEGGNGYTF
>NA|TRBV18|NA
CASSPGGDPRNTIYF
>once|TRBV5-1|NA
CASSLASSEYDTQYF
>once|TRBV25-1|TRBD1
CASSASGQGGTEAFF
>once|TRBV3-1/TRBV3-2|NA
CASSARTEAFF
>NA|TRBV3-1/TRBV3-2|NA
CASSLQGKEEAFF
>NA|TRBV12-3/TRBV12-4|NA
CASSFGESYGYTF
>NA|TRBV2|NA
CASQRDISYEQYF
>NA|TRBV5-8|NA
CASSPREVIPRSGYTF
>NA|TRBV7-8|NA
CASSLGHNEQFF
>NA|TRBV7-9|TRBD1
CASSHHLTGGYYGYTF
>NA|TRBV7-9|TRBD1
CASSLRGQSNEQFF
>NA|TRBV7-3|NA
CASSLVADTQYF
>NA|TRBV11-3|TRBD2
CASSLSSSGLGDTQYF
>NA|TRBV2|TRBD1
CAIQQGIDTEAFF
>NA|TRBV19|TRBD1
CASTGTGGSWEQFF
>NA|TRBV7-2|NA
CASSLASGDEQFF
>NA|TRBV15|NA
CATSRDRQGQNQPQHF
>NA|TRBV20-1|NA
CSASGLLLEQFF
>NA|TRBV9|NA
CASSVVPGGSTDTQYF
>NA|TRBV19|TRBD1
CASSRGQAFLANYGYTF
>NA|TRBV6-5|NA
CASSRNRDNNQPQHF
>NA|TRBV29-1|TRBD2
CSARLRTSENTGELFF
>few|TRBV5-1|NA
CASSFAGNRGTEAFF